This T cell receptor beta chain appears in the sequencing data of a study of identical twins. Points from the study as a whole: Models, which agreed with sharing between unrelated individuals, nonetheless underestimated the out-of-frame TCR alpha sharing seen in monozygotic twins. The study found weaker excess twin sharing in beta out-of-frame sequences.

This CDR3 has 14 amino acids. From germline, CDR1 is DFQATT and CDR2 SNEGSKA (reference sequence). Trimming took 2 bases from V and 2 from J; bases not matched to a gene: 2. A remark on this clonotype: As yet, its antigen is unknown.

Unique molecular identifiers were present on cDNA, and template switching added a universal primer site. TCRdb reprocessed the 5' RACE reads with MiXCR, giving one entry per CDR3 protein. The profile covers more than 1.5 million distinct CDR3 sequences, with about 30% appearing a single time and about 0.27% taken by the ten largest. The chain couples TRBV20-1 to TRBJ2-1, with TRBD2 identical over 8 bases. The sequence was collected from a newborn girl in good health. The source material was cord blood. For the CDR3, the DNA is TGCAGTGCTAGACCGGGGGGGGCCTACAATGAGCAGTTCTTC. This gives the protein CSARPGGAYNEQFF.